These 8 T cell receptor beta chains share one sample of origin, sequenced in a study of CD4 T cells in relation to SARS-CoV-2 and coronaviruses. The antigens for these receptors are not known. Before the COVID-19 pandemic, during about 2011-2019, CD4+ T cells were taken from unexposed donors. Isolation of CD4+ T cells took place after about 10 days in culture. TCRdb's table, derived via immunoSEQ multiplex PCR, lists solely in-frame clones and lacks some. The sample lists about 24,000 clones, more than 60% occurring once. Sequencing was performed on CD4+ T cells from PBMCs, cultured in vitro. These receptors came from a human donor in good health.

This clone was seen only a few times. J is TRBJ1-6 and V is TRBV30, with D perhaps matching TRBD1 (6 bases). From germline, CDR1 is GTSNPN and CDR2 SVGIG (reference sequence). V gave up 3 bases and J gave up 3 bases, with 9 bases separating them. This CDR3 is built from 14 residues. In nucleotides, the CDR3 is TGTGCCTGGAGCGACAGGAGCTATAATTCACCCCTCCACTTT. Protein: CAWSDRSYNSPLHF.

The V call is TRBV10-2, the J call TRBJ2-3, with 13 positions matching TRBD2. CDR1 and CDR2 (germline): WSHSY, SAAADI. CDR3 length: 14 amino acids. V gave up 11 bases and J gave up 4 bases; unmatched junction bases: 6. CDR3 DNA sequence: TGCGCCGGTGGGGGACTAGCGGGACCAGATACGCAGTATTTT. Translation: CAGGGLAGPDTQYF.

CDR3 loop: CASNPTGAHGPQHF. The DNA of the CDR3 is TGTGCCAGTAACCCGACGGGGGCCCATGGGCCCCAGCATTTT. This chain uses TRBV19 with TRBJ1-5; D may be TRBD1 (6 bases). Germline V gene data show CDR1 as LNHDA and CDR2 as SQIVND (reference sequence). This CDR3 region has 14 residues. The V end lost 7 bases, the J end lost 9 bases, and 19 bases lay between the germline ends.

This clone was observed once. The rearrangement joins TRBV6-2 or TRBV6-3 to TRBJ2-7, with unresolved D. This CDR3 contains 15 residues. Germline-derived CDR1 and CDR2 are MNHEY and SVGEGT. V lost 4 bases to trimming and J lost 0 bases, with 13 bases between them. The CDR3, as DNA: TGTGCCAGCAGTTCCCCATCAAGGAGCTCCTACGAGCAGTACTTC. Translation: CASSSPSRSSYEQYF.

V usage is TRBV7-3 and J usage is TRBJ1-2, with D possibly matching TRBD1 (6 bases). Germline CDR1 is SGHTA and CDR2 is FQGTGA. V was pared by 5 bases and J by 0 bases, with 10 bases between. The CDR3 spans 14 residues. The CDR3 sequence is CASSPDRSNYGYTF. The CDR3 coding sequence is TGTGCCAGCAGCCCGGACAGATCTAACTATGGCTACACCTTC.

The J gene is TRBJ2-2, the V gene TRBV6-6; 16 positions match TRBD2. Germline values: CDR1 MNHNY, CDR2 SVGAGI (reference sequence). CDR3 size: 15 residues. The junction had 4 bases not matched to a gene; V was cut back by 8 bases and J by 7 bases. Written as DNA, the CDR3 is TGTGCCAGCGGCGGGACTAGCGGGAGGGTCGGGGAGCTGTTTTTT. Translated, it gives CASGGTSGRVGELFF.

The chain uses TRBV12-5 and TRBJ2-1; 15 bases agree with TRBD2. This CDR3 spans 21 amino acids. V lost 2 bases to trimming and J lost 5 bases; unmatched junction nucleotides: 16. Germline assignment: CDR1 LGHNT and CDR2 FRNRAP. CDR3 loop: CASGLTTGGLAGGRNDNEQFF. CDR3 coding DNA: TGTGCTAGTGGTTTGACAACAGGGGGACTAGCGGGAGGCCGGAACGACAATGAGCAGTTCTTC. The whole variable domain, remainder taken from reference TRBV12-5 and TRBJ2-1, is DARVTQTPRHKVTEMGQEVTMRCQPILGHNTVFWYRQTMMQGLELLAYFRNRAPLDDSGMPKDRFSAEMPDATLATLKIQPSEPRDSAVYFCASGLTTGGLAGGRNDNEQFFGPGTRLTVL.

This clone has just a few counts. One end of the junction does not line up with germline, which may come from a read error. The chain uses TRBV30 and TRBJ1-3; D gene unclear. CDR1 and CDR2 (germline): GTSNPN, SVGIG (reference sequence). This CDR3 comprises 12 residues. CDR3 DNA sequence: TGTGCCTGGAGTGGACCTGGGAACACCATATATTTT. This translates into CAWSGPGNTIYF.